This T cell receptor beta chain was retrieved from a study of pediatric ulcerative colitis. Study information: Fewer than 10 patients showed pancolitis and two showed left-sided colitis. Study results and caveats: Clonal expansions reduced rectal repertoire diversity in acute severe colitis.

A remark on this clone: Its specificity is unknown.

CDR1 SGHVS and CDR2 FQNEAQ come from the germline V gene. V dropped 2 bases and J dropped 5 bases, with 10 bases sitting between them. CDR3 length: 14 amino acids. The survey-level immunoSEQ assay was used. The assay was immunoSEQ multiplex PCR, and TCRdb's table has in-frame clones only and misses some. The table records 59,000 or so clones, about 80% of them present only once. The TCR originated in a boy between 10 and 17 years old with moderate ulcerative colitis. The material sequenced was blood. The chain joins TRBV7-8 to TRBJ1-5; D ambiguous. This CDR3 is CASSLSSGHQPQHF. As DNA, the CDR3 is TGTGCCAGCAGCTTAAGCTCCGGCCATCAGCCCCAGCATTTT.